One and the same sample provided the 21 T cell receptor beta chains below, sequenced in a study of CD8+CD57+ T cells in acquired aplastic anemia. Study-wide results and limits: A lower diversity was found for CD8+CD57+ cells than for total CD4+ and CD8+ pools in patients.

Genomic DNA was employed as the template in profiling TCR beta VDJ and CDR3. TCRdb itself ran the reads through MiXCR, one entry per CDR3 protein. The repertoire includes roughly 17,000 distinct CDR3 sequences, roughly two fifths of them detected once, and 65% to 90% sits in the top ten. For these receptors, no antigen is known. Only patients with CD8+CD57+ cell expansion on flow cytometry were chosen for sequencing. Material for sequencing was CD8+CD57+ T cells sorted from PBMCs. Subset specified: bead-enriched CD8+CD57+ effector memory T cells from SAA patients. All receptors come from a human donor with aplastic anemia.

The V call is TRBV11-1, the J call TRBJ2-1; 8 bases are shared with TRBD1. The junction had 8 bases not matched to a gene; V was cut back by 5 bases and J by 8 bases. This CDR3 is built from 14 residues. CDR1 is SGHAT and CDR2 is FQDESV in the germline V gene (reference sequence). DNA for the CDR3: TGTGCCAGCAGCGCGAACAGGGGGTCCGATGAGCAGTTCTTC. Protein product: CASSANRGSDEQFF.

In this sample, this clonotype turned up many times. V and J are TRBV11-1 and TRBJ1-3; 12 bases are a match to TRBD1. This CDR3 spans 19 amino acids. Per the germline V gene, CDR1 is SGHAT and CDR2 is FQDESV (reference sequence). Trimming cost V 5 bases and J 0 bases; bases outside gene matches: 11. Written as DNA, the CDR3 is TGTGCCAGCAGCCCTCCGGGACAGGGGGCAACCTACTCTGGAAACACCATATATTTT. This translates into CASSPPGQGATYSGNTIYF.

The chain recombines TRBV15 with TRBJ2-7; tentatively, D is TRBD2 (6 bases). This CDR3 is built from 14 residues. The germline V gene encodes CDR1 LNHNV and CDR2 YYDKDF (reference sequence). Trimming removed 3 bases from V and 6 bases from J, with 15 bases in between. CDR3 DNA: TGTGCCACCAGCAGCTCCAGCCCGGGGGTCGAGCAGTACTTC. It codes for CATSSSSPGVEQYF.

The chain employs TRBV7-8 and TRBJ2-7; 9 bases map to TRBD2. The CDR3 sequence is 17 residues long. V lost 5 bases, J lost 1 base, and 12 bases stayed unmatched. CDR1 SGHVS and CDR2 FQNEAQ come from the germline V gene. The CDR3 coding sequence is TGTGCCAGCAGCCCGGGTAGTTGGCGGGGGGGATCCTACGAGCAGTACTTC. It encodes CASSPGSWRGGSYEQYF. The variable domain in full, completed from reference TRBV7-8 and TRBJ2-7, reads GAGVSQSPRYKVAKRGQDVALRCDPISGHVSLFWYQQALGQGPEFLTYFQNEAQLDKSGLPSDRFFAERPEGSVSTLKIQRTQQEDSAVYLCASSPGSWRGGSYEQYFGPGTRLTVT.

This clonotype has a single count. V is TRBV5-4 and J is TRBJ2-1; tentatively, D is TRBD1 or TRBD2 (5 bases each). Trimming took off 5 bases at V and 7 bases at J, with 13 bases between the two ends. Germline CDR1 reads SGHNT; CDR2 reads YYREEE (reference sequence). This CDR3 spans 13 amino acids. The CDR3 DNA is TGTGCCAGCAGATCGGGGCTGGAGAATGAGCAGTTCTTC. This codes for CASRSGLENEQFF.

A single count supports this clonotype. The rearrangement joins TRBV24-1 to TRBJ1-2; unclear D gene. CDR3 length: 14 residues. Trimming pared 4 bases from V and 4 bases from J, leaving 12 bases between. CDR1 and CDR2 (germline): KGHDR, SFDVKD. In nucleotides, the CDR3 is TGTGCCACCAGTGAGTTGCAGACGGGCTATGGCTACACCTTC. It translates to CATSELQTGYGYTF.

This clonotype occurred a few times. This chain uses TRBV7-9 with TRBJ2-5, with 9 bases aligning to TRBD2. The CDR3 is 15 amino acids. Germline CDR1 is SEHNR and CDR2 is FQNEAQ (reference sequence). Trimming cost V 3 bases and J 2 bases; bases outside gene matches: 4. CDR3 in DNA: TGTGCCAGCAGCTTGTGGCTAGCGGGACAAGAGACCCAGTACTTC. It is translated as CASSLWLAGQETQYF.

In this sample, this clonotype turned up a few times. The chain couples TRBV25-1 to TRBJ2-1; 7 positions match TRBD1. Per germline, CDR1 MGHDK and CDR2 SYGVNS. This CDR3 spans 14 amino acids. V was pared by 4 bases and J by 6 bases, with 6 bases of the junction left unmatched. The CDR3 loop is CASSGTGIRNEQFF. The CDR3 DNA sequence: TGTGCCAGCAGTGGGACAGGAATACGCAATGAGCAGTTCTTC.

There are a few counts of this clonotype. V is TRBV7-2 and J is TRBJ2-7; D may be TRBD1 or TRBD2 (6 bases each). The CDR3 is made up of 14 amino acids. Trimming left V 8 bases short and J 2 bases short, with 16 bases between. Germline V gene lookup returns CDR1 SGHTA and CDR2 FQGNSA. The CDR3 DNA follows: TGTGCCAGCTCCCAAGGGGGGAAGACCTACGAGCAGTACTTC. Translation: CASSQGGKTYEQYF.

Many counts were recorded for this clonotype. The chain couples TRBV12-3 or TRBV12-4 to TRBJ1-2, with 8 positions matching TRBD1. Losses at the gene ends were 2 bases for V and 6 bases for J; bases not matched to a gene: 8. The CDR3 has 15 amino acids. This CDR3 reads CASSLFSGGKDGYTF. In DNA form, the CDR3 reads TGTGCCAGCAGTTTATTTTCAGGGGGCAAGGATGGCTACACCTTC.

This clonotype was seen only a few times. The chain combines TRBV6-5 with TRBJ2-7; 7 bases fit TRBD1. CDR3 length: 11 amino acids. Germline values: CDR1 MNHEY, CDR2 SVGAGI. The trim removed 5 bases at V and 7 bases at J, leaving 2 bases unmatched. The CDR3, as DNA: TGTGCCAGCAGTCGGGACAGAGAGCAGTACTTC. It translates to CASSRDREQYF.

At least ten counts were recorded for this clonotype. The chain is built from TRBV7-3 and TRBJ2-4; 8 positions match TRBD2. The CDR3 extends over 15 amino acids. After removal of 5 bases from V and 5 bases from J, the junction contained 8 bases not matched to a gene. Germline V CDR1 and CDR2: SGHTA, FQGTGA. The CDR3 is CASSPAGGAENIQYF. The CDR3 bases are TGTGCCAGCAGCCCCGCCGGGGGGGCGGAAAACATTCAGTACTTC.

This clonotype was seen at least ten times. The rearrangement joins TRBV15 to TRBJ2-3; 9 nucleotides agree with TRBD2. The CDR3 is 18 residues long. Germline V gene data show CDR1 as LNHNV and CDR2 as YYDKDF (reference sequence). After removal of 0 bases from V and 3 bases from J, the junction contained 10 bases not matched to a gene. The CDR3 coding sequence is TGTGCCACCAGCAGAGATACCCTAGCGGGATCTAGTACAGATACGCAGTATTTT. As protein: CATSRDTLAGSSTDTQYF. The variable domain in full, with the rest retrieved from reference TRBV15 and TRBJ2-3, is DAMVIQNPRYQVTQFGKPVTLSCSQTLNHNVMYWYQQKSSQAPKLLFHYYDKDFNNEADTPDNFQSRRPNTSFCFLDIRSPGLGDTAMYLCATSRDTLAGSSTDTQYFGPGTRLTVL.

The chain has TRBV2 and TRBJ1-2; D is undetermined. V lost 5 bases to trimming and J lost 6 bases, with 7 bases between them. The CDR3 is 11 residues long. The germline V gene has CDR1 SNHLY and CDR2 FYNNEI. This chain's CDR3 is CASSPQDGYTF. The CDR3 nucleotides are TGTGCCAGCAGTCCCCAAGATGGCTACACCTTC.

This clonotype showed up just a few times. V and J are TRBV25-1 and TRBJ1-6, with D tentatively TRBD1 (5 bases). This CDR3 region has 13 residues. CDR1 is MGHDK and CDR2 is SYGVNS in the germline V gene. V shed 3 bases and J shed 9 bases, with 9 bases lying between them. CDR3 in amino acids: CASSERGGSPLHF. The CDR3 coding sequence is TGTGCCAGCAGTGAGAGGGGCGGTTCACCCCTCCACTTT. The complete variable domain, with remaining parts taken from reference TRBV25-1 and TRBJ1-6, reads EADIYQTPRYLVIGTGKKITLECSQTMGHDKMYWYQQDPGMELHLIHYSYGVNSTEKGDLSSESTVSRIRTEHFPLTLESARPSHTSQYLCASSERGGSPLHFGNGTRLTVT.

Only a few counts were recorded for this clonotype. The V call is TRBV5-1, the J call TRBJ2-1; 7 nucleotides match TRBD1. The CDR3 sequence is 13 residues long. Germline CDR1 reads SGHRS; CDR2 reads YFSETQ. V lost 4 bases to trimming and J lost 3 bases; unmatched junction nucleotides: 1. CDR3 bases: TGCGCCAGCAGCCGGGACAGCTACAATGAGCAGTTCTTC. Translated, it gives CASSRDSYNEQFF.

This clonotype was seen a single time. The chain has TRBV20-1 and TRBJ2-5; D perhaps matches TRBD1 (5 bases). The CDR3 has 16 residues. The germline V gene has CDR1 DFQATT and CDR2 SNEGSKA (reference sequence). The germline V and J ends were trimmed by 0 bases and 2 bases, with 16 bases remaining between them. CDR3 in amino acids: CSARDALQEKQETQYF. CDR3 bases: TGCAGTGCTAGAGATGCCCTACAGGAAAAACAAGAGACCCAGTACTTC.

At least ten counts were recorded for this clonotype. The chain uses TRBV29-1 and TRBJ2-7, with D perhaps matching TRBD1 or TRBD2 (5 bases each). The CDR3 length is 14 residues. Trimming cost V 4 bases and J 0 bases, with 13 bases left between them. Germline assignment: CDR1 SQVTM and CDR2 ANQGSEA. The CDR3 loop is CSVGGSSNSYEQYF. CDR3 nucleotide sequence: TGCAGCGTTGGGGGGAGCTCCAACTCCTACGAGCAGTACTTC.

This chain uses TRBV10-3 with TRBJ2-3, with 8 bases that match TRBD2. The V gene's germline CDR1 is ENHRY and CDR2 SYGVKD. V gave up 9 bases and J gave up 0 bases; unmatched junction bases: 5. The CDR3 loop spans 14 amino acids. CDR3 in amino acids: CAIGERGSTDTQYF. CDR3 sequence (DNA): TGTGCCATAGGGGAGCGGGGGAGCACAGATACGCAGTATTTT.

This clonotype was counted only a few times. The chain couples TRBV24-1 to TRBJ2-5, with D possibly TRBD1 on 6 matching bases. The CDR3 sequence is 12 residues long. Germline loops: CDR1 KGHDR, CDR2 SFDVKD. V shed 3 bases and J shed 7 bases, with 8 bases lying between them. The CDR3 region is CATSDGTPTQYF. CDR3 DNA sequence: TGTGCCACCAGTGATGGGACACCGACCCAGTACTTC.

This clonotype was observed many times. Here the CDR3 DNA reads TGTGCCAGCAGTCCGCTAGCGGGGGATACCGGGGAGCTGTTTTTT. This sequence encodes CASSPLAGDTGELFF. The V and J genes are TRBV25-1 and TRBJ2-2; TRBD2 matches at 10 bases. The CDR3 sequence is 15 residues long. Germline CDR1 and CDR2: MGHDK and SYGVNS. The V gene end was trimmed by 5 bases and the J gene end by 5 bases; junction bases not matched to a gene: 5.